This entry lists 9 T cell receptor beta chains sequenced from one sample in a study of cytomegalovirus exposure and HLA in healthy donors. The PCR had 60 Vbeta and 13 Jbeta primers. Produced via immunoSEQ multiplex PCR; TCRdb's table is partial and in-frame only. The sample lists some 130,000 clones, 65% to 85% occurring once. What was sequenced was PBMCs. These receptors were taken from a man in his fifties or sixties in good health and CMV-seronegative.

The chain joins TRBV27 to TRBJ2-1; 9 nucleotides match TRBD2. Germline V gene sequence: CDR1 MNHEY, CDR2 SMNVEV (reference sequence). The length of the CDR3 is 17 residues. J lost 2 bases, V lost 5 bases, and 10 bases had no gene match. CDR3 bases: TGTGCCAGCAGTATTCCCGGGACTAGCATTCCCTACAATGAGCAGTTCTTC. Residues: CASSIPGTSIPYNEQFF.

The chain joins TRBV19 to TRBJ1-1; D remains unclear. V shed 2 bases and J shed 1 base, with 8 bases lying between them. This CDR3 contains 14 residues. The germline CDR1 and CDR2 sequences are LNHDA and SQIVND (reference sequence). CDR3 sequence (DNA): TGTGCCAGTAGTATAAGCGGTCAGAACACTGAAGCTTTCTTT. Translated: CASSISGQNTEAFF. The full variable domain, rest sourced from reference TRBV19 and TRBJ1-1, is DGGITQSPKYLFRKEGQNVTLSCEQNLNHDAMYWYRQDPGQGLRLIYYSQIVNDFQKGDIAEGYSVSREKKESFPLTVTSAQKNPTAFYLCASSISGQNTEAFFGQGTRLTVV.

The sample holds one count of this clone. The chain recombines TRBV5-4 with TRBJ2-5, with D maybe TRBD2 (6 bases). Germline CDR1 reads SGHNT; CDR2 reads YYREEE (reference sequence). The CDR3 runs to 13 residues. CDR3 region: CAISPGLEETQYF. As DNA, the CDR3 is TGTGCTATCTCTCCGGGACTGGAAGAGACCCAGTACTTC.

There are a few counts of this clone. This chain uses TRBV19 with TRBJ1-5; TRBD1 matches at 9 bases. CDR1 and CDR2 from the germline V gene are LNHDA and SQIVND (reference sequence). The CDR3 contains 17 residues. With V trimmed by 3 bases and J by 1 base, 7 bases remained unmatched. The CDR3 DNA follows: TGTGCCAGTAGTATTGGACAGGGGCGAAGGAGCAATCAGCCCCAGCATTTT. Amino acids: CASSIGQGRRSNQPQHF.

This chain connects TRBV29-1 to TRBJ2-4; 9 bases align to TRBD1. The CDR3 consists of 11 residues. Germline CDR1 SQVTM, CDR2 ANQGSEA. With 7 bases clipped from V and 8 bases from J, the junction kept 3 bases outside the gene matches. CDR3 nucleotides: TGCAGCGCAGACAGGGGGGACATTCAGTACTTC. The encoded protein is CSADRGDIQYF.

V and J are TRBV28 and TRBJ1-1; tentatively, D is TRBD1 (5 bases). Trimming pared 3 bases from V and 1 base from J, leaving 9 bases between. The CDR3 is 14 residues long. Per the germline V gene, CDR1 is MDHEN and CDR2 is SYDVKM. Here the CDR3 reads CASSFHGQNTEAFF. The CDR3, as DNA: TGTGCCAGCAGTTTCCATGGACAGAACACTGAAGCTTTCTTT.

The V gene is TRBV18, the J gene TRBJ1-1; tentative D call: TRBD1 (6 bases). Per the germline V gene, CDR1 is KGHSH and CDR2 is LQKENI. The CDR3 loop spans 13 amino acids. V was shortened by 3 bases and J by 4 bases, with 9 bases between the two germline ends. CDR3 sequence (DNA): TGTGCCAGCTCACCCACAGGGAGCACTGAAGCTTTCTTT. Amino acids: CASSPTGSTEAFF.

The chain recombines TRBV7-8 with TRBJ1-6, with D maybe TRBD1 (6 bases). Trimming removed 5 bases from V and 8 bases from J, with 16 bases in between. Germline-derived CDR1 and CDR2 are SGHVS and FQNEAQ. The length of the CDR3 is 15 residues. CDR3 bases: TGTGCCAGCAGCCGTACAGGGACGAACCATTCACCCCTCCACTTT. Translated: CASSRTGTNHSPLHF.

This chain uses TRBV7-9 with TRBJ2-7; D is possibly TRBD1 (6 bases). CDR3 size: 11 residues. Per the germline V gene, CDR1 is SEHNR and CDR2 is FQNEAQ (reference sequence). V gave up 5 bases and J gave up 7 bases, with 9 bases separating them. The CDR3 DNA follows: TGTGCCAGCAGCCAGGGGCGGGAGCAGTACTTC. As protein: CASSQGREQYF.